One sample yielded the 25 T cell receptor beta chains listed below, sequenced in a study of blood T cell repertoires in COVID-19. The protocol was immunoSEQ multiplex PCR, while the TCRdb copy is restricted to in-frame clones and leaves out a portion. The table shows 200,000 to 250,000 clones, with roughly 89% occurring only once. The sample was PBMCs or T cells enriched from blood (not recorded which). These receptor sequences come from a woman in her thirties or forties who had recovered from COVID-19.

The V and J genes are TRBV7-2 and TRBJ1-2, with a weak D call TRBD1 (5 bases). The CDR3 totals 19 residues. Looked up from germline, CDR1 is SGHTA and CDR2 is FQGNSA. V lost 0 bases to trimming and J lost 8 bases, with 28 bases between them. The CDR3 nucleotides are TGTGCCAGCAGCTTAGCGCGATGGTTTCGGGGGGGAGGCTCTGACGGCTACACCTTC. It translates to CASSLARWFRGGGSDGYTF.

This clone was recorded a few times. The rearrangement uses TRBV5-4 and TRBJ2-7, with D possibly TRBD2 on 6 matching bases. The CDR3 consists of 14 residues. V lost 4 bases and J lost 2, with 13 bases in between. Germline lookup yields CDR1 SGHNT and CDR2 YYREEE (reference sequence). CDR3 in DNA: TGTGCCAGCAGCCACGGGACTTCCCCCTACGAGCAGTACGTC. It yields the protein CASSHGTSPYEQYV.

V usage is TRBV5-4 and J usage is TRBJ2-5; 7 nucleotides line up with TRBD2. The CDR3 consists of 15 residues. Germline V lookup: CDR1 SGHNT, CDR2 YYREEE (reference sequence). V shed 0 bases and J 7 bases; nucleotides not matched to a gene: 9. This CDR3 reads CASSLGREPDWTQYF. DNA for the CDR3: TGTGCCAGCAGCTTGGGGCGGGAGCCGGATTGGACCCAGTACTTC. The variable domain in full, completed from reference TRBV5-4 and TRBJ2-5, reads ETGVTQSPTHLIKTRGQQVTLRCSSQSGHNTVSWYQQALGQGPQFIFQYYREEENGRGNFPPRFSGLQFPNYSSELNVNALELDDSALYLCASSLGREPDWTQYFGPGTRLLVL.

The chain combines TRBV5-1 with TRBJ1-2; 8 nucleotides match TRBD1. Germline V gives CDR1 SGHRS, CDR2 YFSETQ. J gave up 7 bases and V 0 bases, and 11 bases lay outside the gene matches. The CDR3 runs 16 residues. As DNA, the CDR3 is TGCGCCAGCAGCTTGGAATGGGGACAGGAGGGCTTTGGCTACACCTTC. This encodes CASSLEWGQEGFGYTF.

The J gene is TRBJ1-5, the V gene TRBV24-1, with 7 bases aligning to TRBD1. CDR1 and CDR2 from the germline V gene are KGHDR and SFDVKD. V was clipped by 3 bases and J by 1 base; unmatched bases: 5. The CDR3 is made up of 16 amino acids. This chain's CDR3 is CATSDETGMSNQPQHF. DNA of the CDR3: TGTGCCACCAGTGATGAGACAGGGATGAGCAATCAGCCCCAGCATTTT.

V and J are TRBV19 and TRBJ2-1; tentatively, D is TRBD2 (6 bases). The CDR3 covers 15 residues. Germline CDR1 and CDR2: LNHDA and SQIVND (reference sequence). V lost 4 bases and J lost 10, with 20 bases in between. The CDR3 DNA reads TGTGCCAGTAGTACCGGGACTGCCGGCAGTGGGGAGCAGTTCTTC. Its translation: CASSTGTAGSGEQFF.

The chain uses TRBV7-2 and TRBJ2-7, with a possible D match to TRBD1 (6 bases). Trimming took off 1 base at V and 3 bases at J, with 13 bases between the two ends. The CDR3 spans 15 residues. CDR1 and CDR2 from the germline V gene are SGHTA and FQGNSA. In DNA, the CDR3 is TGTGCCAGCAGCTTAGAACAGGGAATGGGCTACGAGCAGTACTTC. It is translated as CASSLEQGMGYEQYF.

This clone was detected ten times or more. The chain links TRBV9 to TRBJ2-7; D may be TRBD2 (6 bases). V was shortened by 0 bases and J by 3 bases, with 22 bases between the two germline ends. The CDR3 covers 18 residues. CDR1 and CDR2 from the germline V gene are SGDLS and YYNGEE. For the CDR3, the DNA is TGTGCCAGCAGCGTAGGCCCTTCTTCTTTGGCCGGGGGCTACGAGCAGTACGTC. Amino acids: CASSVGPSSLAGGYEQYV.

This clone has a count of ten or more. This CDR3 is also generated by other DNA sequences in the sample. The J gene is TRBJ2-1, the V gene TRBV5-4; the D is unclear. Trimming left V 2 bases short and J 4 bases short, with 7 bases between. CDR3 length equals 13 residues. Germline CDR1 is SGHNT and CDR2 is YYREEE (reference sequence). The CDR3: CASSFTEYNEQFF. CDR3 DNA: TGTGCCAGCAGCTTCACCGAGTACAATGAGCAGTTCTTC.

CDR3 sequence reads: CATSHRDRGYEQFF. The CDR3 coding sequence is TGTGCCACCAGCCACAGGGACAGGGGTTATGAGCAGTTCTTC. J is TRBJ2-1 and V is TRBV15; 10 bases line up with TRBD1. After removal of 5 bases from V and 8 bases from J, the junction contained 6 bases not matched to a gene. Germline lookup yields CDR1 LNHNV and CDR2 YYDKDF (reference sequence). CDR3 length equals 14 residues.

The V gene is TRBV7-6, the J gene TRBJ1-4; TRBD1 might be the D (6 bases). Trimming stripped 0 bases from V and 8 bases from J, with 10 bases between. Per the germline V gene, CDR1 is SGHVS and CDR2 is FNYEAQ. The CDR3 is 14 residues long. The CDR3 nucleotides are TGTGCCAGCAGCTTAGCTACAGGGCCCGAAAAACTGTTTTTT. This sequence encodes CASSLATGPEKLFF.

The chain employs TRBV3-1 (or the pseudogene TRBV3-2) and TRBJ2-7; a possible D gene is TRBD2 (6 bases). The CDR3 is 14 residues long. The V end lost 4 bases, the J end lost 6 bases, and 16 bases lay between the germline ends. CDR1 LGHDT and CDR2 YNNKEL come from the germline V gene (reference sequence). The CDR3 loop reads CASSPTGSRSEQYF. CDR3 in DNA: TGTGCCAGCAGCCCGACCGGGAGTAGGAGCGAGCAGTACTTC.

J is TRBJ1-1 and V is TRBV27; TRBD1 agrees at 12 bases. Germline V gene lookup returns CDR1 MNHEY and CDR2 SMNVEV (reference sequence). This CDR3 is 16 amino acids long. J lost 0 bases, V lost 6 bases, and 5 bases had no gene match. The CDR3 protein is CASSRDRGLVNTEAFF. The CDR3 region has the DNA TGTGCCAGCAGCCGGGACAGGGGGCTGGTGAACACTGAAGCTTTCTTT.

V usage is TRBV27 and J usage is TRBJ2-7; 8 nucleotides line up with TRBD2. The trim removed 3 bases at V and 4 bases at J, leaving 5 bases unmatched. CDR1 is MNHEY, CDR2 SMNVEV, per germline (reference sequence). There are 14 residues in the CDR3. The CDR3 DNA sequence: TGTGCCAGCAGTTTGGCTAGCGGGCGTTACGAGCAGTACTTC. Translation gives CASSLASGRYEQYF.

The V gene is TRBV20-1, the J gene TRBJ2-7; D uncertain. The CDR3 contains 17 residues. CDR1 is DFQATT and CDR2 is SNEGSKA in the germline V gene (reference sequence). Trimming took off 3 bases at V and 9 bases at J, with 30 bases between the two ends. The DNA for the CDR3 is TGCAGTGCTAGTGCTTTTTCGTCTAACCCGATCACTACATGGCAGTACTTC. Protein sequence: CSASAFSSNPITTWQYF.

This clone has more than one count but fewer than ten. This chain joins TRBV7-9 and TRBJ2-3; 8 nucleotides agree with TRBD2. The CDR3 length is 18 residues. The ends lost 1 base at V and 4 bases at J; junction bases unmatched: 13. CDR1 and CDR2 from the germline V gene are SEHNR and FQNEAQ (reference sequence). The CDR3 DNA is TGTGCCAGCAGCTTAGGCCAAACTGGACTAGCAGCCTCAGATACGCAGTATTTT. Translation gives CASSLGQTGLAASDTQYF.

The genes are TRBV19 and TRBJ2-5; 9 nucleotides match TRBD1. The CDR3 extends over 18 amino acids. Germline CDR1 LNHDA, CDR2 SQIVND (reference sequence). The junction had 12 bases not matched to a gene; V was cut back by 0 bases and J by 4 bases. The CDR3 DNA reads as TGTGCCAGTAGTATAGAACCTCCGACAGGGGGGGTGAGAGAGACCCAGTACTTC. It codes for CASSIEPPTGGVRETQYF.

The chain is built from TRBV3-1 (or the pseudogene TRBV3-2) and TRBJ2-7; the match to TRBD2 covers 8 bases. The ends lost 8 bases at V and 3 bases at J; junction bases unmatched: 3. This CDR3 spans 12 amino acids. CDR1 is LGHDT, CDR2 YNNKEL, per germline (reference sequence). CDR3 residues: CASSSGSYEQYF. The DNA of the CDR3 is TGTGCCAGCTCAAGCGGGAGCTACGAGCAGTACTTC.

The gene calls are TRBV5-6 and TRBJ2-3; 7 bases map to TRBD1. Trimming took 4 bases from V and 1 from J; bases not matched to a gene: 9. The CDR3 length is 16 residues. Germline CDR1 reads SGHDT; CDR2 reads YYEEEE. The CDR3 reads CASSALTGTGTDTQYF. CDR3 nucleotides: TGTGCCAGCAGCGCTTTAACCGGGACAGGCACAGATACGCAGTATTTT.

This sequence joins TRBV18 and TRBJ2-1; 16 bases fit TRBD2. Germline V gene sequence: CDR1 KGHSH, CDR2 LQKENI. The length of the CDR3 is 15 residues. J lost 9 bases, V lost 3 bases, and 2 bases had no gene match. The CDR3 DNA is TGTGCCAGCTCACCGGGGACTAGCGGGAGGGCTGAGCAGTTCTTC. It is translated as CASSPGTSGRAEQFF.

The rearrangement joins TRBV28 to TRBJ1-5; D unresolved. The CDR3 covers 15 residues. Trimming took off 7 bases at V and 9 bases at J, with 22 bases between the two ends. The germline V gene has CDR1 MDHEN and CDR2 SYDVKM. DNA for the CDR3: TGTGCCAGCAAACCCCAAGGAGGTCTAAAACGGCCCCAGCATTTT. Translating it yields CASKPQGGLKRPQHF.

J is TRBJ2-2 and V is TRBV7-2, with D possibly being TRBD2 (6 bases). The CDR3 is 16 amino acids. Germline CDR1 SGHTA, CDR2 FQGNSA. V was pared by 2 bases and J by 0 bases, with 10 bases between. The CDR3 DNA reads TGTGCCAGCAGCTTATCAGCGGGCGCGAACACCGGGGAGCTGTTTTTT. Translation: CASSLSAGANTGELFF.

V is TRBV7-8 and J is TRBJ1-2; D call uncertain. Looked up from germline, CDR1 is SGHVS and CDR2 is FQNEAQ. The CDR3 extends over 16 amino acids. Trimming took off 0 bases at V and 7 bases at J, with 18 bases between the two ends. CDR3 DNA: TGTGCCAGCAGCTTAGCCTACGGGAACTCCATAACTGGCTACACCTTC. Translated: CASSLAYGNSITGYTF.

The chain recombines TRBV6-6 with TRBJ1-5; D remains ambiguous. The CDR3 is 15 residues long. Germline V gene data show CDR1 as MNHNY and CDR2 as SVGAGI (reference sequence). Deletions cut 0 bases from V and 5 bases from J, with 11 bases between. CDR3 in amino acids: CASSYSTARDQPQHF. CDR3 DNA sequence: TGTGCCAGCAGTTACTCGACTGCACGCGATCAGCCCCAGCATTTT.

This sequence joins TRBV30 and TRBJ2-3, with 10 bases identical to TRBD1. Germline CDR1 is GTSNPN and CDR2 is SVGIG (reference sequence). Trimming took 4 bases from V and 2 from J; bases not matched to a gene: 9. This CDR3 has 16 residues. As DNA, the CDR3 is TGTGCCTGGACCAGGCCCGGGACAGGGGACACAGATACGCAGTATTTT. Translation: CAWTRPGTGDTDTQYF.